The 4 T cell receptor beta chains listed next were all sequenced from one sample in a study of T-cell memory formation after mild COVID-19. TCRdb reprocessed the 5' RACE reads via MiXCR and lists one record per CDR3 protein. The data hold under 200,000 distinct CDR3 sequences, with 30% to 35% observed a single time. The sequencing sample was made of PBMCs or a T cell subset sorted from them (not recorded which). The receptors stem from an adult woman who had mild COVID-19 (a few samples of this study predate the infection). Cell type and time point are not known.

This clonotype is deemed large. The chain couples TRBV4-1 to TRBJ2-2, with 9 bases matching TRBD1. V gave up 4 bases and J gave up 4 bases; unmatched junction bases: 7. CDR3 length: 16 amino acids. Germline lookup yields CDR1 MGHRA and CDR2 YSYEKL. CDR3 region: CASSPSGTGLTGELFF. In nucleotides, the CDR3 is TGCGCCAGCAGCCCGTCGGGGACAGGGCTCACCGGGGAGCTGTTTTTT.

The rearrangement uses TRBV7-3 and TRBJ1-1, with D maybe TRBD1 (6 bases). Deletions cut 3 bases from V and 5 bases from J, with 10 bases between. This CDR3 comprises 13 residues. Germline V gene data show CDR1 as SGHTA and CDR2 as FQGTGA. The CDR3 sequence is CASSFGGGTEAFF. CDR3 DNA sequence: TGTGCCAGCAGCTTCGGAGGGGGTACTGAAGCTTTCTTT.

The CDR3 DNA reads as TGTGCCTGGAGTTTGGGTGTGGGGTATGAAGCTTTCTTT. Translation: CAWSLGVGYEAFF. V usage is TRBV30 and J usage is TRBJ1-1; no clear D gene. Germline CDR1 reads GTSNPN; CDR2 reads SVGIG (reference sequence). The CDR3 totals 13 residues. V lost 2 bases, J lost 7 bases, and 14 bases lay in between.

This clonotype has more than one count but fewer than ten. J is TRBJ2-7 and V is TRBV30; possible D gene TRBD1, 5 bases. This CDR3 comprises 12 residues. Germline CDR1 reads GTSNPN; CDR2 reads SVGIG (reference sequence). Trimming cost V 1 base and J 3 bases, with 7 bases left between them. CDR3 DNA: TGTGCCTGGAGTGCGACAGTCTACGAGCAGTACTTC. Amino acids: CAWSATVYEQYF.